This T cell receptor (beta chain) was found in a study of control samples from healthy donors and cancer patients. V lost 1 base, J lost 3 bases, and 10 bases lay in between. The germline gives CDR1 KGHSH, CDR2 LQKENI. The CDR3 length is 15 residues. The table came from immunoSEQ multiplex PCR; TCRdb's copy has only in-frame clones and leaves some out. The data show approximately 86,000 clones, approximately 86% seen once. The chain recombines TRBV18 with TRBJ2-1; TRBD1 is a possible D gene (6 bases). The sequenced sample was blood. This receptor was identified in a man aged 30-40 years in good health. Here the CDR3 reads CASSPRGPIYNEQFF. The DNA of the CDR3 is TGTGCCAGCTCACCACGGGGGCCTATCTACAATGAGCAGTTCTTC.